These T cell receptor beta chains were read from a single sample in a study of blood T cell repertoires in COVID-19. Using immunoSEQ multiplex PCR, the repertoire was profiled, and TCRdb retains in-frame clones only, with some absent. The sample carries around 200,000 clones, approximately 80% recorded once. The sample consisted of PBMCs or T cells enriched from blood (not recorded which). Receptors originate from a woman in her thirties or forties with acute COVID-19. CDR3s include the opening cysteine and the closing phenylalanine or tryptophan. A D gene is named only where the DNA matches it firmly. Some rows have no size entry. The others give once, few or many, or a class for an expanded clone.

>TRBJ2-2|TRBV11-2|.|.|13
CASSLDRSGELFF
TGTGCCAGCAGCTTAGACAGGTCCGGGGAGCTGTTTTTT
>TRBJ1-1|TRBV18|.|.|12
CASSPSAGEAFF
TGTGCCAGCTCACCCTCCGCAGGGGAGGCTTTCTTT
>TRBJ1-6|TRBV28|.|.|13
CASSLRGSSPLHF
TGTGCCAGCAGTTTAAGGGGTAGCTCACCCCTCCACTTT
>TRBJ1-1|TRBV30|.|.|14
CAWSMGGGRTEAFF
TGTGCCTGGAGTATGGGAGGGGGGCGTACTGAAGCTTTCTTT
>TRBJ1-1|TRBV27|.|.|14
CASSFDSLNTEAFF
TGTGCCAGCAGTTTTGACAGCCTGAACACTGAAGCTTTCTTT
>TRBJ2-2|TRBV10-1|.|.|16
CASSEKSGRLTGELFF
TGCGCCAGCAGTGAGAAGTCAGGGCGGCTCACCGGGGAGCTGTTTTTT
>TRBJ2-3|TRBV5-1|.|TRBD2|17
CASSFDPRGGGSDTQYF
TGCGCCAGCAGCTTTGACCCGCGGGGGGGCGGATCAGATACGCAGTATTTT
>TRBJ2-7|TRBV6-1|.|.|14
CASSESGGSDEQYF
TGTGCCAGCAGTGAGAGTGGAGGGTCCGACGAGCAGTACTTC
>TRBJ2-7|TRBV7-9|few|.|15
CASSCRDGEACEQYF
TGTGCCAGCAGCTGCCGGGACGGGGAGGCATGCGAGCAGTACTTC
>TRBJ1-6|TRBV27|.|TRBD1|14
CASGRDRVLSPLHF
TGTGCCAGCGGGCGGGACAGGGTTTTGTCACCCCTCCACTTT
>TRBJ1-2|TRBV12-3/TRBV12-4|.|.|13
CASSFAGVDGYTF
TGTGCCAGCAGTTTCGCAGGGGTTGACGGCTACACCTTC
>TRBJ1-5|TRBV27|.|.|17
CASSLLGRGLGNQPQHF
TGTGCCAGCAGTTTATTGGGCAGGGGTCTAGGCAATCAGCCCCAGCATTTT
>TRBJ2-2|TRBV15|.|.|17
CATSRDRVAEDTGELFF
TGTGCCACCAGCAGAGATCGGGTAGCGGAGGACACCGGGGAGCTGTTTTTT
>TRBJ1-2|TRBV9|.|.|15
CASSVGIGEVGGYTF
TGTGCCAGCAGCGTAGGCATCGGGGAAGTGGGCGGCTACACCTTC
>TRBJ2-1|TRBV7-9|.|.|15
CASSHERMTRNEQFF
TGTGCCAGCAGCCACGAAAGGATGACAAGGAATGAGCAGTTCTTC
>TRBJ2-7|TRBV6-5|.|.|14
CASSPPAGAYEQYF
TGTGCCAGCAGTCCCCCAGCCGGAGCTTACGAGCAGTACTTC
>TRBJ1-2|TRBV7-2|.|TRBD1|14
CASSLPGGNYGYTF
TGTGCCAGCAGCTTACCAGGGGGCAACTATGGCTACACCTTC
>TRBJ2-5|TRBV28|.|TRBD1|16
CASSRGTGTREKTQYF
TGTGCCAGCAGTCGAGGGACAGGGACGAGAGAAAAGACCCAGTACTTC
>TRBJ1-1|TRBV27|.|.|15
CASSSPTGMNTEAFF
TGTGCCAGCAGTAGTCCAACAGGGATGAACACTGAAGCTTTCTTT
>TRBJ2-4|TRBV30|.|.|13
CAWNVGGGNIQYF
TGTGCCTGGAATGTTGGAGGAGGAAACATTCAGTACTTC
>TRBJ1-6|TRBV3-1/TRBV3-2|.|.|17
CASSQARRVSYNSPLHF
TGTGCCAGCAGCCAAGCCCGCAGGGTCTCCTATAATTCACCCCTCCACTTT
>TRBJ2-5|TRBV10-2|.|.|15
CASSDGGVGQETQYF
TGCGCCAGCAGTGATGGCGGGGTAGGTCAAGAGACCCAGTACTTC
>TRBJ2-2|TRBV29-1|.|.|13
CSVEDQNTGELFF
TGCAGCGTTGAAGACCAGAACACCGGGGAGCTGTTTTTT
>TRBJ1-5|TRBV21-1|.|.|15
CASSRPAGGDQPQHF
TGTGCCAGCAGTAGACCGGCGGGGGGCGATCAGCCCCAGCATTTT
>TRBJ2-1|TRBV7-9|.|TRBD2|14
CASSLRGSYNEQFF
TGTGCCAGCAGCTTGCGGGGGAGCTACAATGAGCAGTTCTTC
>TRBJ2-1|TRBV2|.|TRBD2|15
CASIRSSGRPGEQFF
TGTGCCAGCATAAGGTCTAGCGGGAGGCCGGGTGAGCAGTTCTTC
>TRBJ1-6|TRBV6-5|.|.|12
CASRLAESPLHF
TGTGCCAGCAGGCTAGCGGAGTCACCCCTCCACTTT
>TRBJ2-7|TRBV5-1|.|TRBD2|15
CASSLANYGGEDEYF
TGCGCCAGCAGCTTGGCCAACTACGGGGGGGAAGATGAGTACTTC
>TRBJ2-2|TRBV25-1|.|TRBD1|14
CASSGTGDTGELFF
TGTGCCAGCAGTGGGACAGGGGACACCGGGGAGCTGTTTTTT
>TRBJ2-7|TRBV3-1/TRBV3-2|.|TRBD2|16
CASSPPGAGRSYEQYF
TGTGCCAGCAGCCCGCCTGGAGCGGGACGATCCTACGAGCAGTACTTC
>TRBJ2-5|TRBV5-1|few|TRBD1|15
CASTPGQVVVETQYF
TGCGCCAGCACCCCCGGACAGGTCGTAGTGGAGACCCAGTACTTC
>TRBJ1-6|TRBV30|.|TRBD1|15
CAWRPGGGYNSPLHF
TGTGCCTGGAGACCAGGGGGCGGTTATAATTCACCCCTCCACTTT
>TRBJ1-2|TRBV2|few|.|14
CASSEAPRSGGYTF
TGTGCCAGCAGTGAAGCCCCCAGGTCCGGTGGCTACACCTTC
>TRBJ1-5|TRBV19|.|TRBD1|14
CASSLDRGSQPQHF
TGTGCCAGTAGCCTCGACAGGGGGAGTCAGCCCCAGCATTTT
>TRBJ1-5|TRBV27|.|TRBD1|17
CASSPLWTGGRNQPQHF
TGTGCCAGCAGTCCCCTATGGACAGGGGGCCGAAATCAGCCCCAGCATTTT
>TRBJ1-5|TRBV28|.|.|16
CASRLWTGNSNQPQHF
TGTGCCAGCAGACTATGGACGGGAAATAGCAATCAGCCCCAGCATTTT
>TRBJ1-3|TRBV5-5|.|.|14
CASSLEQYGNTIYF
TGTGCCAGCAGCTTGGAACAGTATGGAAACACCATATATTTT
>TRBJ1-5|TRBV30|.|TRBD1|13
CAWETGPLGPQHF
TGTGCCTGGGAGACAGGGCCCCTCGGGCCCCAGCATTTT
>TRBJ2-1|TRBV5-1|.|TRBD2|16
CASSLDGIAGGNEQFF
TGCGCCAGCAGCTTGGACGGGATAGCGGGAGGAAATGAGCAGTTCTTC
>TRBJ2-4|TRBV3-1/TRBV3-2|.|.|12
CASSQVIGIQYF
TGTGCCAGCAGCCAAGTCATCGGCATTCAGTACTTC
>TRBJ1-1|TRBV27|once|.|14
CASSLGGGITEAFF
TGTGCCAGCAGTTTAGGGGGCGGTATCACTGAAGCTTTCTTT
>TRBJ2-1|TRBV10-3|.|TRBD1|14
CAISGGTGANEQFF
TGTGCCATCAGTGGCGGGACAGGGGCCAATGAGCAGTTCTTC
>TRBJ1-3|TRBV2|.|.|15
CASSGAGEPGNTIYF
TGTGCCAGCAGTGGAGCCGGGGAGCCCGGAAACACCATATATTTT
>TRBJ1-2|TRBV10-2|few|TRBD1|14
CASRTGIVEDGYTF
TGCGCCAGCAGGACAGGGATTGTTGAGGATGGCTACACCTTC
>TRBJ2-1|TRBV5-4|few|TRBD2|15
CASALAGGISNEQFF
TGTGCCAGCGCCCTCGCGGGAGGGATTAGCAATGAGCAGTTCTTC
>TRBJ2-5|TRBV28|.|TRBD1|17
CASSIQQGAPSRETQYF
TGTGCCAGCAGTATACAACAGGGGGCGCCCTCTAGGGAGACCCAGTACTTC
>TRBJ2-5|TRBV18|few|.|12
CASSPSVETQYF
TGTGCCAGCTCACCTAGCGTGGAGACCCAGTACTTC
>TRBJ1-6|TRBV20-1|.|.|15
CSASGEQGGNSPLHF
TGCAGTGCTAGTGGGGAACAGGGCGGGAATTCACCCCTCCACTTT
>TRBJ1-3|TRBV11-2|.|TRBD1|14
CASSSGQGNNTIYF
TGTGCCAGCAGCTCGGGACAGGGGAATAACACCATATATTTT
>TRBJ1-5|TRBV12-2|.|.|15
CASRRRQGVNQPQHF
TGTGCAAGTCGCCGACGACAGGGGGTGAATCAGCCCCAGCATTTT
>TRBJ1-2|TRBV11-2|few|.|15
CASSLGWQGKYGYTF
TGTGCCAGCAGCTTAGGATGGCAGGGAAAGTATGGCTACACCTTC
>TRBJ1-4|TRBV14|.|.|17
CASSSRSGVAANEKLFF
TGTGCCAGCAGCTCCAGGTCAGGGGTGGCAGCTAATGAAAAACTGTTTTTT
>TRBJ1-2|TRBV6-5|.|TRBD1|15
CASSSYQGAGYGYTF
TGTGCCAGCAGTTCATACCAGGGGGCCGGCTATGGCTACACCTTC